One and the same sample provided the 10 T cell receptor beta chains below, sequenced in a study of T cell responses to AZD1222 COVID-19 vaccine. Produced via immunoSEQ multiplex PCR; TCRdb's table is partial and in-frame only. The profile shows 150,000 to 200,000 clones, roughly 94% of them singletons. The source material was peripheral blood, sampled 28 days after the second AZD1222 dose. Every receptor here comes from an adult who received the AZD1222 COVID-19 vaccine.

This clone came up a few times. The chain employs TRBV6-5 and TRBJ1-1; D not resolved. CDR3 length equals 13 residues. Germline loops: CDR1 MNHEY, CDR2 SVGAGI. V was clipped by 2 bases and J by 1 base, with 5 bases between them. CDR3 in DNA: TGTGCCAGCAGTTACGGGTGGAACACTGAAGCTTTCTTT. It translates to CASSYGWNTEAFF.

The chain joins TRBV4-1 to TRBJ2-1, with D uncertain. This CDR3 has 12 residues. Between the trimmed V and J ends, which lost 2 bases and 7 bases, there was a span of 6 bases. Germline CDR1 is MGHRA and CDR2 is YSYEKL. The CDR3 DNA sequence: TGCGCCAGCAGCCAACAAGGGAATGAGCAGTTCTTC. As protein: CASSQQGNEQFF.

The CDR3 here is CASSYSRATNEKLFF. CDR3 in DNA: TGTGCCAGCAGTTACTCTCGGGCAACTAATGAAAAACTGTTTTTT. V and J are TRBV6-5 and TRBJ1-4; D is ambiguous. V was clipped by 0 bases and J by 0 bases, with 5 bases between them. CDR1 MNHEY and CDR2 SVGAGI come from the germline V gene. The length of the CDR3 is 15 residues.

This sequence joins TRBV3-1 (or the pseudogene TRBV3-2) and TRBJ1-1; tentative D call: TRBD1 (6 bases). Trimming shortened V by 10 bases and J by 1 base, and 16 bases separated the two germline ends. CDR1 and CDR2 from the germline V gene are LGHDT and YNNKEL (reference sequence). There are 14 residues in the CDR3. Here the CDR3 reads CATRPGGPNTEAFF. In DNA form, the CDR3 reads TGTGCCACCCGCCCTGGGGGGCCGAACACTGAAGCTTTCTTT.

The J gene is TRBJ1-2, the V gene TRBV27; the D gene is possibly TRBD1 (5 bases). Germline CDR1 MNHEY, CDR2 SMNVEV (reference sequence). V was cut by 5 bases and J by 4 bases, with 20 bases left in between. The CDR3 extends over 16 amino acids. DNA for the CDR3: TGTGCCAGCAGTCCCGGGGCATCTAAGAGAGGCTATGGCTACACCTTC. This gives the protein CASSPGASKRGYGYTF.

The rearrangement links TRBV5-1 to TRBJ2-1; D is uncertain. The germline V and J ends were trimmed by 8 bases and 0 bases, with 12 bases remaining between them. CDR3 length: 14 residues. CDR1 is SGHRS and CDR2 is YFSETQ in the germline V gene. CDR3 coding DNA: TGCGCCAGTTATGGCGAGAGCTCCTACAATGAGCAGTTCTTC. This sequence encodes CASYGESSYNEQFF.

The DNA of the CDR3 is TGTGCCAGTAGCCCGGACAGGGGGCTGGAGGGCTACACCTTC. Encoded protein: CASSPDRGLEGYTF. The chain carries TRBV19 and TRBJ1-2; 11 bases agree with TRBD1. Unmatched junction bases numbered 8, after V lost 6 bases and J lost 8 bases. The CDR3 extends over 14 amino acids. From germline, CDR1 is LNHDA and CDR2 SQIVND (reference sequence).

V and J are TRBV7-2 and TRBJ1-2; D might be TRBD1 (5 bases). This CDR3 is 13 amino acids long. The germline V gene encodes CDR1 SGHTA and CDR2 FQGNSA. V lost 1 base and J 8 bases, leaving 11 bases between the germline ends. The CDR3 region is CASSLGRERGYTF. DNA for the CDR3: TGTGCCAGCAGCTTAGGCAGGGAGCGAGGCTACACCTTC.

The V and J genes are TRBV4-1 and TRBJ1-1; D uncertain. Germline V CDR1 and CDR2: MGHRA, YSYEKL. V was pared by 4 bases and J by 0 bases, with 12 bases between. The CDR3 totals 15 residues. In nucleotides, the CDR3 is TGCGCCAGCAGCCCTACCACACTTATGAACACTGAAGCTTTCTTT. This sequence encodes CASSPTTLMNTEAFF.

This clone appeared a single time. The chain recombines TRBV5-1 with TRBJ2-3, with D possibly being TRBD1 or TRBD2 (5 bases each). Trimming stripped 7 bases from V and 1 base from J, with 19 bases between. The CDR3 totals 16 residues. Per germline, CDR1 SGHRS and CDR2 YFSETQ. The CDR3 DNA reads as TGCGCCAGCCGCCTTATTCCCGGGGCTGGCACAGATACGCAGTATTTT. Its translation is CASRLIPGAGTDTQYF.